This T cell receptor (beta chain) came from a study of blood T cell repertoires in COVID-19. Study information: PBMCs, B-cell-depleted T cells, or T cells provided the cDNA or gDNA that made up the material.

The protocol was immunoSEQ multiplex PCR, while the TCRdb copy is restricted to in-frame clones and leaves out a portion. The sample includes 140,000 to 150,000 clones, around 84% of them seen just once. The V end lost 0 bases, the J end lost 5 bases, and 15 bases lay between the germline ends. The germline V gene encodes CDR1 KGHDR and CDR2 SFDVKD. The CDR3 runs to 16 residues. The chain employs TRBV24-1 and TRBJ2-5; tentative D call: TRBD1 (5 bases). Sequencing was performed on peripheral blood. This TCR came from a man in his sixties with active or convalescent COVID-19. The CDR3 coding sequence is TGTGCCACCAGTGATTTGCGCCAGGGTGCGAGTGAGACCCAGTACTTC. This translates into CATSDLRQGASETQYF.